The 17 T cell receptor beta chains below were found in one sample sequenced in a study of blood T cell repertoires in COVID-19. The repertoire was sequenced with immunoSEQ multiplex PCR; TCRdb's copy has only in-frame clones and lacks some. The table lists about 140,000 clones, almost 90% of them singletons. Sequencing input: peripheral blood. The receptors originated from a man over 45 with active or convalescent COVID-19.

CDR3 coding DNA: TGCGCCAGCAGCTTTGGTCGGACTAGCGGGAGAAACGAGCAGTACTTC. This codes for CASSFGRTSGRNEQYF. The chain couples TRBV5-1 to TRBJ2-7, with TRBD2 matching 13 bases. Trimming took 2 bases from V and 5 from J; bases not matched to a gene: 7. Per germline, CDR1 SGHRS and CDR2 YFSETQ. The CDR3 consists of 16 residues.

The table lists this clone with a count of one. V usage is TRBV3-1 (or the pseudogene TRBV3-2) and J usage is TRBJ2-7; 8 nucleotides agree with TRBD2. J gave up 1 base and V 4 bases, and 3 bases lay outside the gene matches. CDR1 and CDR2 from the germline V gene are LGHDT and YNNKEL (reference sequence). There are 14 residues in the CDR3. The CDR3 DNA sequence: TGTGCCAGCAGCCTCGGGGGGGGGTCCTACGAGCAGTACTTC. Translated, it gives CASSLGGGSYEQYF.

This chain links TRBV19 with TRBJ2-5, with D uncertain. The CDR3 has 14 residues. Germline V gene lookup returns CDR1 LNHDA and CDR2 SQIVND (reference sequence). With 2 bases removed from V and 1 base from J, the gap between germline ends came to 8 bases. The CDR3 spells CASSIRLAQETQYF. CDR3 in DNA: TGTGCCAGTAGTATAAGACTGGCCCAAGAGACCCAGTACTTC.

This chain links TRBV28 with TRBJ1-4, with D tentatively TRBD1 (5 bases). Germline values: CDR1 MDHEN, CDR2 SYDVKM. V lost 6 bases and J 6 bases, leaving 17 bases between the germline ends. The CDR3 is 15 amino acids. CDR3 sequence reads: CASSLSGISHEKLFF. The CDR3 bases are TGTGCCAGCAGCCTTTCAGGGATTTCGCATGAAAAACTGTTTTTT.

The chain is built from TRBV7-3 and TRBJ1-4, with 7 bases matching TRBD1. Germline assignment: CDR1 SGHTA and CDR2 FQGTGA. This CDR3 contains 13 residues. Trimming removed 10 bases from V and 3 bases from J; junction bases left unmatched: 5. CDR3 sequence: CATRGAPNEKLFF. CDR3 DNA sequence: TGTGCCACCAGGGGGGCCCCTAATGAAAAACTGTTTTTT.

The count of this clone is one. V is TRBV27 and J is TRBJ2-4, with TRBD2 identical over 7 bases. CDR1 is MNHEY, CDR2 SMNVEV, per germline (reference sequence). V was clipped by 5 bases and J by 7 bases; unmatched bases: 8. The CDR3 sequence is 14 residues long. As DNA, the CDR3 is TGTGCCAGCAGTACTGGACTAGGTCCGAACATTCAGTACTTC. Translation gives CASSTGLGPNIQYF.

This clone has just one count. The chain joins TRBV20-1 to TRBJ2-7, with no clear D. The CDR3 covers 10 residues. Trimming shortened V by 6 bases and J by 4 bases, and 7 bases separated the two germline ends. CDR1 DFQATT and CDR2 SNEGSKA come from the germline V gene (reference sequence). CDR3: CSAGPYEQYF. CDR3 nucleotide sequence: TGCAGTGCGGGCCCATACGAGCAGTACTTC.

The rearrangement joins TRBV19 to TRBJ1-2, with no clear D. Trimming took 1 base from V and 0 from J, leaving 18 bases between them. Germline loops: CDR1 LNHDA, CDR2 SQIVND (reference sequence). This CDR3 is 18 amino acids long. The CDR3 region has the DNA TGTGCCAGTAGTATAGGTCGCCAGGCGATGCCCGCTAACTATGGCTACACCTTC. It translates to CASSIGRQAMPANYGYTF. Drawing the rest from reference TRBV19 and TRBJ1-2, the complete variable domain is DGGITQSPKYLFRKEGQNVTLSCEQNLNHDAMYWYRQDPGQGLRLIYYSQIVNDFQKGDIAEGYSVSREKKESFPLTVTSAQKNPTAFYLCASSIGRQAMPANYGYTFGSGTRLTVV.

The chain recombines TRBV6-2 or TRBV6-3 with TRBJ2-3; 15 bases map to TRBD2. The CDR3 runs 16 residues. Looked up from germline, CDR1 is MNHEY and CDR2 is SVGEGT. V lost 0 bases, J lost 9 bases, and 4 bases stayed unmatched. The CDR3 coding sequence is TGTGCCAGCAGTTACTCGAGGACTAGCGGGAGGGACACGCAGTATTTT. This gives the protein CASSYSRTSGRDTQYF.

The chain is built from TRBV5-1 and TRBJ2-1; 10 nucleotides align to TRBD1. Germline V gives CDR1 SGHRS, CDR2 YFSETQ. The ends lost 4 bases at V and 6 bases at J; junction bases unmatched: 7. CDR3 length equals 15 residues. The CDR3 sequence is CASSPGQGGFNEQFF. For the CDR3, the DNA is TGCGCCAGCAGCCCCGGACAGGGGGGGTTCAATGAGCAGTTCTTC. The full variable domain, its missing parts supplied by reference TRBV5-1 and TRBJ2-1, is KAGVTQTPRYLIKTRGQQVTLSCSPISGHRSVSWYQQTPGQGLQFLFEYFSETQRNKGNFPGRFSGRQFSNSRSEMNVSTLELGDSALYLCASSPGQGGFNEQFFGPGTRLTVL.

The CDR3 DNA reads as TGTGCCAGTAGTGATGGGGGACAGAACTACGAGCAGTACTTC. Translated, it gives CASSDGGQNYEQYF. The chain joins TRBV19 to TRBJ2-7, with 7 nucleotides matching TRBD1. Germline CDR1 LNHDA, CDR2 SQIVND (reference sequence). This CDR3 is 14 amino acids long. J gave up 3 bases and V 5 bases, and 7 bases lay outside the gene matches.

The chain combines TRBV5-1 with TRBJ2-7; the match to TRBD2 covers 10 bases. The ends lost 7 bases at V and 1 base at J; junction bases unmatched: 2. This CDR3 comprises 13 residues. Germline V gives CDR1 SGHRS, CDR2 YFSETQ. This CDR3 reads CASASGSSYEQYF. In DNA form, the CDR3 reads TGCGCCAGCGCTAGCGGGAGTTCCTACGAGCAGTACTTC.

The chain has TRBV28 and TRBJ2-1; 14 bases fit TRBD2. Germline values: CDR1 MDHEN, CDR2 SYDVKM. The CDR3 runs to 15 residues. V lost 5 bases to trimming and J lost 9 bases; unmatched junction nucleotides: 6. The CDR3 is CASSTGLAGGTEQFF. In DNA, the CDR3 is TGTGCCAGCAGTACCGGACTAGCGGGAGGCACTGAGCAGTTCTTC.

The chain carries TRBV15 and TRBJ2-5, with TRBD2 identical over 10 bases. V trimming: 1 base; J trimming: 3 bases; junction bases outside the gene matches: 2. Germline CDR1 is LNHNV and CDR2 is YYDKDF (reference sequence). The CDR3 runs 15 residues. CDR3 nucleotide sequence: TGTGCCACCAGCAGAGCAAGCGGGAGGGAAGAGACCCAGTACTTC. Amino acid sequence: CATSRASGREETQYF.

The gene calls are TRBV7-8 and TRBJ2-7; a possible D gene is TRBD2 (7 bases). Germline V gene data show CDR1 as SGHVS and CDR2 as FQNEAQ. The V end was cut by 4 bases, the J end by 7 bases, with 23 bases between. The CDR3 runs 16 residues. DNA of the CDR3: TGTGCCAGCAGCTGGGGGGGACCGGACAGTATGGTGGAGCAGTACTTC. It yields the protein CASSWGGPDSMVEQYF.

This chain uses TRBV9 with TRBJ2-7, with D possibly matching TRBD2 (6 bases). Trimming took off 4 bases at V and 8 bases at J, with 25 bases between the two ends. CDR1 SGDLS and CDR2 YYNGEE come from the germline V gene. The CDR3 runs 16 residues. CDR3 DNA: TGTGCCAGCAGCCCGATGGGAGGAAAATCACCCCGGAAGCAGTACTTC. Protein: CASSPMGGKSPRKQYF.

The chain carries TRBV4-2 and TRBJ2-2, with a possible D match to TRBD2 (5 bases). Germline V gives CDR1 LGHNA, CDR2 YNFKEQ. V lost 1 base and J 1 base, leaving 7 bases between the germline ends. This CDR3 region has 15 residues. CDR3 sequence: CASSQGLQNTGELFF. CDR3 DNA: TGTGCCAGCAGCCAAGGACTACAGAACACCGGGGAGCTGTTTTTT.